This TCR beta chain is from a study of TIL therapy for anti-PD-1-resistant metastatic lung cancer. Study-wide background: Patients had a median age of 54 years (range about 35-85). Tumors carried a median roughly 1.6 non-synonymous mutations per megabase. Broader study findings: Infused TIL clonotypes partially replaced the baseline blood repertoire, then decayed over months.

Worth noting for this clone: Antigen specificity is unknown. Distinct nucleotide sequences in the sample also encode this CDR3.

Stated time point: pre-treatment sample, taken before nivolumab and TIL therapy. Stage 4 NSCLC adults joined between October 2017 and 2020. This was the immunoSEQ v3 assay. Some clones are missing from TCRdb's copy, which holds only in-frame ones; the method was immunoSEQ multiplex PCR. Of just over 45,000 clones in the sample, 70% to 80% are singletons; the top ten hold roughly 15%. This clonotype originated in a man aged 65-85 years with non-small cell lung cancer. The specimen comprised blood, sampled at baseline.

The DNA of the CDR3 is TGCAGCGTTGAAACCGGAACAGGGGACTACGAGCAGTACTTC. Its protein product is CSVETGTGDYEQYF. The genes are TRBV29-1 and TRBJ2-7; 7 bases are shared with TRBD1. Per the germline V gene, CDR1 is SQVTM and CDR2 is ANQGSEA. CDR3 size: 14 residues. J lost 3 bases, V lost 2 bases, and 7 bases had no gene match.